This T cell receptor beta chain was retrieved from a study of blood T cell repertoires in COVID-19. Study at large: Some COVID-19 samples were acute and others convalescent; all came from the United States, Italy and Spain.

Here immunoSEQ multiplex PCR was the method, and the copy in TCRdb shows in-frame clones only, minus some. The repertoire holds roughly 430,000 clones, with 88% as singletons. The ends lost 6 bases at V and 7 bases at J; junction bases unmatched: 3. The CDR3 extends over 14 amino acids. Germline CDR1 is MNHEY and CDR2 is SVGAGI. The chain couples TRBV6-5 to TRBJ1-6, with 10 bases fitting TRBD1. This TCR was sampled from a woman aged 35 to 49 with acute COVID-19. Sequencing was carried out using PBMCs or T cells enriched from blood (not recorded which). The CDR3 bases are TGTGCCAGCAGACCGGGACAGGGGAATTCACCCCTCCACTTT. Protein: CASRPGQGNSPLHF.